The clone carrying this T cell receptor beta chain was detected only a few times. Its antigen is unknown. The data derive from a study of T cell responses to AZD1222 COVID-19 vaccine. Notes on the study in general: Reportedly, close to half of spike-specific TCRs are directed against unmutated variant regions. Possibly, clonal diversity was underestimated; donors were largely white British and included more females.

Profiling relied on immunoSEQ multiplex PCR, and the TCRdb table lists in-frame clones only, not all of them. The sample includes around 100,000 clones, around 88% of them seen just once. This TCR came from an adult who received the AZD1222 COVID-19 vaccine. The starting material was peripheral blood, obtained 28 days after the second AZD1222 dose.

The CDR3 loop reads CASSVTGEMGTEAFF. The CDR3 nucleotides are TGTGCCAGCAGCGTAACAGGGGAAATGGGGACTGAAGCTTTCTTT. The chain links TRBV9 to TRBJ1-1; 7 bases match TRBD1. The length of the CDR3 is 15 residues. Per the germline V gene, CDR1 is SGDLS and CDR2 is YYNGEE. Germline trimming cut 1 base from V and 5 bases from J; bases unmatched to any gene: 8.